The 22 T cell receptor beta chains below come from one sample, sequenced in a study of T cells after yellow fever vaccination. TCRdb processed the 5' RACE reads anew with MiXCR; each CDR3 protein has one entry. The sample contains roughly 300,000 distinct CDR3 sequences, around 6.8% of which appear only once. The sequencing used PBMCs, collected more than 35 days after the first yellow fever vaccination. These receptor sequences come from a man aged 18 to 29 who received the YFV17D yellow fever vaccine.

This clonotype was seen more than once but under ten times. CDR3 bases: TGTGCCTGGAGTGACCTGACAGGGGGCAGTCAGCCCCAGCATTTT. Translation: CAWSDLTGGSQPQHF. The V call is TRBV30, the J call TRBJ1-5; TRBD1 aligns across 10 bases. Germline V lookup: CDR1 GTSNPN, CDR2 SVGIG (reference sequence). The J segment lost 6 bases and the V segment lost 1 base, leaving 6 bases of the junction unmatched. The CDR3 contains 15 residues.

Many counts were recorded for this clonotype. The rearrangement links TRBV10-3 to TRBJ2-7, with 7 bases aligning to TRBD2. CDR3 length: 16 residues. V gave up 9 bases and J gave up 0 bases; unmatched junction bases: 14. CDR1 ENHRY and CDR2 SYGVKD come from the germline V gene. CDR3 amino acids: CAINRGTAGSSYEQYF. The CDR3 DNA sequence: TGTGCCATTAATCGGGGAACAGCGGGAAGCTCCTACGAGCAGTACTTC.

This sequence joins TRBV5-4 and TRBJ2-2; 7 nucleotides match TRBD1. The germline CDR1 and CDR2 sequences are SGHNT and YYREEE (reference sequence). V dropped 1 base and J dropped 13; count of bases not matched to a gene: 7. There are 13 residues in the CDR3. As DNA, the CDR3 is TGTGCCAGCAGCTTGCCCGACAGGGAACGGCTGTTTTTT. This translates into CASSLPDRERLFF.

This chain's CDR3 is CASSFGSTYEQYV. DNA for the CDR3: TGTGCCAGCAGCTTTGGCAGTACTTACGAGCAGTACGTC. This rearrangement joins TRBV5-5 to TRBJ2-7; D ambiguous. Germline V lookup: CDR1 SGHKS, CDR2 YYEKEE (reference sequence). V was shortened by 2 bases and J by 4 bases, with 10 bases between the two germline ends. The CDR3 consists of 13 residues.

The table lists this clonotype with many counts. The chain has TRBV9 and TRBJ2-7; TRBD1 aligns across 8 bases. Germline V gene lookup returns CDR1 SGDLS and CDR2 YYNGEE. Trimming removed 2 bases from V and 3 bases from J; junction bases left unmatched: 4. The CDR3 has 14 amino acids. The CDR3: CASSVGDRGYEQYF. CDR3 sequence (DNA): TGTGCCAGCAGCGTGGGTGACAGGGGCTACGAGCAGTACTTC.

In its sample, this clonotype was seen a few times. The chain is built from TRBV7-9 and TRBJ2-3; maybe TRBD1 (6 bases). This CDR3 has 15 residues. Deletions cut 6 bases from V and 6 bases from J, with 19 bases between. In germline, CDR1 is SEHNR, CDR2 FQNEAQ (reference sequence). CDR3 sequence reads: CASRGAGPNLDTQYF. In DNA, the CDR3 is TGTGCCAGCAGGGGGGCAGGCCCCAACCTCGATACGCAGTATTTT.

This clonotype appeared many times. V usage is TRBV6-1 and J usage is TRBJ2-2; D is possibly TRBD1 or TRBD2 (5 bases each). The germline gives CDR1 MNHNS, CDR2 SASEGT. The CDR3 is 16 amino acids. Trimming left V 2 bases short and J 5 bases short, with 15 bases between. CDR3 sequence (DNA): TGTGCCAGCAGTGAACGGGGCGGCTTTTCGACCGGGGAGCTGTTTTTT. It translates to CASSERGGFSTGELFF.

The chain uses TRBV20-1 and TRBJ1-3; D gene uncertain. V was pared by 5 bases and J by 0 bases, with 5 bases between. The germline V gene has CDR1 DFQATT and CDR2 SNEGSKA (reference sequence). The length of the CDR3 is 12 residues. The CDR3 is CSAPSSGNTIYF. In DNA, the CDR3 is TGCAGTGCTCCCTCCTCTGGAAACACCATATATTTT.

The table lists this clonotype with a few counts. The chain couples TRBV6-2 or TRBV6-3 to TRBJ2-7; the D is unclear. This CDR3 contains 10 residues. Germline lookup yields CDR1 MNHEY and CDR2 SVGEGT. The V end was cut by 8 bases, the J end by 3 bases, with 5 bases between. The CDR3 is CASWDYEQYF. The CDR3 nucleotides are TGTGCCAGCTGGGACTACGAGCAGTACTTC.

There are many counts of this clonotype. The rearrangement links TRBV18 to TRBJ2-3; maybe TRBD1 (6 bases). The CDR3 consists of 15 residues. The germline V gene has CDR1 KGHSH and CDR2 LQKENI. Deletions cut 3 bases from V and 2 bases from J, with 12 bases between. The CDR3 nucleotides read TGTGCCAGCTCACCGAGACAGGCCACCACAGATACGCAGTATTTT. Protein: CASSPRQATTDTQYF.

This clonotype was counted a few times. V gene TRBV12-3 or TRBV12-4 combines with J gene TRBJ2-1; TRBD2 matches at 8 bases. CDR3 length: 15 residues. V trimming: 3 bases; J trimming: 5 bases; junction bases outside the gene matches: 6. DNA of the CDR3: TGTGCCAGCAGTTTCGGGGGGGGCCTTGACAATGAGCAGTTCTTC. It encodes CASSFGGGLDNEQFF.

This clonotype was detected ten times or more. The chain recombines TRBV27 with TRBJ2-3; weak D call: TRBD1 (6 bases). Trimming removed 6 bases from V and 2 bases from J, with 15 bases in between. The CDR3 has 15 amino acids. The germline V gene has CDR1 MNHEY and CDR2 SMNVEV (reference sequence). CDR3 sequence: CASRLNRVDTDTQYF. The CDR3 DNA reads as TGTGCCAGCAGGTTAAACAGGGTGGACACAGATACGCAGTATTTT.

In the case of this clonotype: A read error may produce the germline difference seen at one junction end. This chain uses TRBV12-3 or TRBV12-4 with TRBJ2-1; 10 nucleotides match TRBD2. The CDR3 covers 17 residues. CDR3 amino acids: CASCLGDVAGGLYEQFF. In DNA, the CDR3 is TGTGCCAGCTGTTTAGGAGACGTAGCGGGGGGTCTCTATGAGCAGTTCTTC.

This sequence joins TRBV10-3 and TRBJ2-7, with a tentative D call TRBD1 (6 bases). This CDR3 contains 13 residues. Germline-derived CDR1 and CDR2 are ENHRY and SYGVKD. The V and J ends lost 10 bases and 0 bases respectively, with 13 bases between them. CDR3 loop: CATQTGSSYEQYF. CDR3 DNA sequence: TGTGCCACTCAGACAGGTAGCTCCTACGAGCAGTACTTC.

The chain combines TRBV5-5 with TRBJ1-6; D perhaps matches TRBD1 (5 bases). V was clipped by 0 bases and J by 7 bases, with 14 bases between them. This CDR3 comprises 16 residues. Germline CDR1 is SGHKS and CDR2 is YYEKEE (reference sequence). CDR3 residues: CASSLGPQGGNSPLHF. The CDR3 DNA reads TGTGCCAGCAGCTTGGGGCCCCAGGGAGGAAATTCACCCCTCCACTTT.

This clonotype was found many times. Here the CDR3 reads CASSLASGNTDTQYF. DNA for the CDR3: TGCGCCAGCAGCTTGGCTAGCGGAAACACAGATACGCAGTATTTT. The chain has TRBV5-1 and TRBJ2-3, with TRBD2 identical over 7 bases. Germline-derived CDR1 and CDR2 are SGHRS and YFSETQ. The CDR3 runs 15 residues. Trimming cost V 0 bases and J 2 bases; bases outside gene matches: 3. Drawing the rest from reference TRBV5-1 and TRBJ2-3, the complete variable domain is KAGVTQTPRYLIKTRGQQVTLSCSPISGHRSVSWYQQTPGQGLQFLFEYFSETQRNKGNFPGRFSGRQFSNSRSEMNVSTLELGDSALYLCASSLASGNTDTQYFGPGTRLTVL.

V usage is TRBV7-2 and J usage is TRBJ1-3, with D perhaps matching TRBD1 (6 bases). There are 16 residues in the CDR3. Trimming pared 5 bases from V and 2 bases from J, leaving 16 bases between. Germline CDR1 SGHTA, CDR2 FQGNSA. In DNA, the CDR3 is TGTGCCAGCAGCACCTTAGACAGGCCAACTGGAAACACCATATATTTT. Amino acid sequence: CASSTLDRPTGNTIYF.

This clonotype was seen more than once but under ten times. The chain is built from TRBV5-1 and TRBJ1-1; D remains unclear. This CDR3 contains 12 residues. V lost 6 bases and J 2 bases, leaving 8 bases between the germline ends. CDR1 is SGHRS, CDR2 YFSETQ, per germline. The CDR3 protein is CASMGFNTEAFF. CDR3 DNA sequence: TGCGCCAGCATGGGGTTTAACACTGAAGCTTTCTTT.

The rearrangement links TRBV5-1 to TRBJ2-4, with unresolved D. Germline V CDR1 and CDR2: SGHRS, YFSETQ. The CDR3 is 14 residues long. V dropped 3 bases and J dropped 8 bases, with 15 bases sitting between them. CDR3 loop: CASSSYSDRDIQYF. CDR3 DNA: TGCGCCAGCAGCTCCTACTCCGATAGGGACATTCAGTACTTC. Drawing the rest from reference TRBV5-1 and TRBJ2-4, the complete variable domain is KAGVTQTPRYLIKTRGQQVTLSCSPISGHRSVSWYQQTPGQGLQFLFEYFSETQRNKGNFPGRFSGRQFSNSRSEMNVSTLELGDSALYLCASSSYSDRDIQYFGAGTRLSVL.

A few counts support this clonotype. This chain uses TRBV20-1 with TRBJ2-7; D perhaps matches TRBD2 (6 bases). V was clipped by 7 bases and J by 0 bases, with 10 bases between them. Germline assignment: CDR1 DFQATT and CDR2 SNEGSKA (reference sequence). The CDR3 has 12 residues. For the CDR3, the DNA is TGCAGTGGACGGGAGAGCTCCTACGAGCAGTACGTC. Protein: CSGRESSYEQYV.

This chain connects TRBV6-1 to TRBJ2-7, with 9 bases aligning to TRBD1. The ends lost 5 bases at V and 6 bases at J; junction bases unmatched: 8. In germline, CDR1 is MNHNS, CDR2 SASEGT. The CDR3 extends over 14 amino acids. The CDR3 nucleotides are TGTGCCAGCAGTATCCGGGACAGGGTAGCCGAGCAGTACTTC. As protein: CASSIRDRVAEQYF.

There are many counts of this clonotype. The chain combines TRBV5-1 with TRBJ1-1; D is uncertain. V gave up 5 bases and J gave up 1 base, with 12 bases separating them. The CDR3 covers 14 residues. CDR1 is SGHRS and CDR2 is YFSETQ in the germline V gene. The CDR3 nucleotides are TGCGCCAGCAGGCTTGGTGGGGAGAACACTGAAGCTTTCTTT. Protein product: CASRLGGENTEAFF.